The entry below gives a single TCR beta chain sequence along with its context. Antigen specificity is unknown. This sample is part of a study of TIL therapy for anti-PD-1-resistant metastatic lung cancer. Looking at the study overall: Tumors carried a median roughly 1.6 non-synonymous mutations per megabase. General study findings and limits: The baseline peripheral repertoire was partially replaced by infused TIL clonotypes that later decayed.

Time point specified: pre-treatment sample, taken before nivolumab and TIL therapy. Enrollment ran from late 2017 to early 2020. Sequencing used immunoSEQ v3. Sequencing was performed with immunoSEQ multiplex PCR; in TCRdb, only in-frame clones are kept and a portion is missing. This sample has 50,000 to 70,000 clones, with 69% found just once. This clonotype was obtained from a person aged 25-80 years with non-small cell lung cancer. Sequences were derived from blood, sampled at baseline.

The CDR3 sequence is CASSPRGLSTNTEAFF. Here the CDR3 DNA reads TGTGCCAGCAGCCCTCGGGGGTTGAGCACGAACACTGAAGCTTTCTTT. The V and J genes are TRBV9 and TRBJ1-1, with D perhaps TRBD1 (5 bases). V was cut by 4 bases and J by 1 base, with 17 bases left in between. This CDR3 contains 16 residues. From germline, CDR1 is SGDLS and CDR2 YYNGEE.